The rows below give T cell receptor beta chains drawn from one sample of a study of T cell changes during pregnancy in multiple sclerosis. The repertoire was sequenced with immunoSEQ multiplex PCR; TCRdb's copy has only in-frame clones and lacks some. This table has about 24,000 clones, roughly 90% appearing once. The sample here was CD8+ T cells from peripheral blood mononuclear cells, taken in the third trimester of pregnancy. These receptors were obtained from a female donor in good health, enrolled as a control in a pregnancy study. Each CDR3 is given with its conserved first and last residue. Each record gives: V gene, D gene, clone size, CDR3 length, J gene, CDR3 protein, CDR3 DNA. D genes are given only for firm matches. Rows give clone size only sometimes, using once, few, many, or a class for an expanded clone.

>TRBV28|TRBD2|NA|14|TRBJ2-1
CASTGLLADNEQFF
TGTGCCAGCACGGGACTACTGGCCGATAATGAGCAGTTCTTC
>TRBV15|NA|NA|13|TRBJ1-3
CATSRVAGNTIYF
TGTGCCACCAGCAGGGTTGCGGGAAACACCATATATTTT
>TRBV7-7|NA|NA|13|TRBJ1-1
CASSPAGGTEAFF
TGTGCTAGCAGCCCCGCCGGGGGCACTGAAGCTTTCTTT
>TRBV11-1|NA|NA|14|TRBJ2-7
CASSPGMFSGEQYF
TGTGCCAGCAGCCCCGGGATGTTCTCGGGCGAGCAGTACTTC
>TRBV6-6|TRBD1|NA|15|TRBJ1-5
CASSYSGTGSQPQHF
TGTGCCAGCAGTTACTCCGGGACAGGGAGTCAGCCCCAGCATTTT
>TRBV4-2|NA|NA|15|TRBJ2-2
CASSQEGHNTGELFF
TGTGCCAGCAGCCAAGAGGGGCATAACACCGGGGAGCTGTTTTTT
>TRBV6-1|TRBD1|NA|14|TRBJ1-4
CASSPTGEYEKLFF
TGTGCCAGCAGTCCGACAGGGGAGTATGAAAAACTGTTTTTT
>TRBV7-7|TRBD2|once|16|TRBJ2-1
CASSSSLAGADNEQFF
TGTGCTAGCAGCTCGAGCCTAGCGGGAGCCGACAATGAGCAGTTCTTC
>TRBV10-2|NA|NA|14|TRBJ2-1
CASSENAEYNEQFF
TGCGCCAGCAGTGAGAACGCGGAGTACAATGAGCAGTTCTTC
>TRBV5-6|TRBD2|NA|15|TRBJ2-7
CASSWSQRGREEQYF
TGTGCCAGCAGTTGGAGTCAGCGGGGGCGGGAGGAGCAGTACTTC
>TRBV19|TRBD1|NA|14|TRBJ1-2
CASTQTGGVYGYTF
TGTGCCAGTACCCAGACAGGGGGCGTCTATGGCTACACCTTC
>TRBV9|TRBD1|once|16|TRBJ1-2
CASSQTGGASLWGYTF
TGTGCCAGCAGCCAGACAGGGGGCGCTTCTCTGTGGGGCTACACCTTC
>TRBV19|NA|NA|16|TRBJ1-1
CASSVLKGGMNTEAFF
TGTGCCAGTAGTGTTCTAAAAGGGGGAATGAACACTGAAGCTTTCTTT
>TRBV5-5|TRBD2|NA|17|TRBJ2-3
CASSPKRIAGGADTQYF
TGTGCCAGCAGTCCGAAGCGGATAGCGGGGGGAGCAGATACGCAGTATTTT
>TRBV29-1|TRBD1|NA|15|TRBJ1-6
CSARKGAGDNSPLHF
TGCAGCGCCCGAAAGGGGGCAGGGGACAATTCACCCCTCCACTTT
>TRBV27|NA|NA|13|TRBJ2-4
CASSLGLQNIQYF
TGTGCCAGCAGTTTGGGGCTTCAAAACATTCAGTACTTC
>TRBV6-1|TRBD2|NA|15|TRBJ2-1
CASVSVSGRNNEQFF
TGTGCCAGCGTCTCGGTTAGCGGGAGGAACAATGAGCAGTTCTTC
>TRBV7-9|NA|few|12|TRBJ1-3
CAPWGLGNTIYF
TGTGCCCCTTGGGGCTTGGGAAACACCATATATTTT
>TRBV6-4|NA|few|14|TRBJ2-1
CATSAGETGDEQFF
TGTGCCACCTCCGCGGGTGAAACGGGGGATGAGCAGTTCTTC
>TRBV5-1|NA|once|14|TRBJ2-2
CASSFNQGTGELFF
TGCGCCAGCAGTTTTAATCAGGGGACCGGGGAGCTGTTTTTT
>TRBV6-6|NA|few|14|TRBJ1-5
CASSTRGSNQPQHF
TGTGCCAGCAGTACCAGGGGTAGCAATCAGCCCCAGCATTTT
>TRBV10-3|NA|NA|12|TRBJ1-2
CAISDNRDGYTF
TGTGCCATCAGTGACAACAGGGATGGCTACACCTTC
>TRBV7-6|TRBD2|NA|16|TRBJ2-1
CASSRPSGGANNEQFF
TGTGCCAGCAGCCGTCCTAGCGGGGGGGCTAACAATGAGCAGTTCTTC
>TRBV6-1|NA|NA|16|TRBJ2-7
CASSEAGGLSFYEQYF
TGTGCCAGCAGTGAAGCGGGGGGGCTAAGTTTCTACGAGCAGTACTTC
>TRBV2|TRBD2|NA|16|TRBJ2-3
CASSEYRAGVADTQYF
TGTGCCAGCAGTGAATACCGAGCGGGAGTGGCAGATACGCAGTATTTT
>TRBV27|TRBD1|NA|15|TRBJ2-1
CASSRPGQEDNEQFF
TGTGCCAGCAGTCGCCCGGGACAGGAGGACAATGAGCAGTTCTTC
>TRBV4-1|NA|NA|14|TRBJ1-1
CASSLVGGNTEAFF
TGCGCCAGCAGCCTTGTCGGGGGGAACACTGAAGCTTTCTTT
>TRBV27|NA|NA|13|TRBJ2-7
CASSFSGDYEQYF
TGTGCCAGCAGTTTTAGCGGAGACTACGAGCAGTACTTC
>TRBV28|TRBD1|NA|16|TRBJ1-5
CATKGGRGGINQPQHF
TGTGCCACCAAAGGGGGGAGAGGGGGCATCAATCAGCCCCAGCATTTT
>TRBV5-1|NA|NA|12|TRBJ2-3
CASSSYTDTQYF
TGCGCCAGCAGCTCGTACACAGATACGCAGTATTTT
>TRBV5-1|TRBD1|NA|14|TRBJ2-7
CASTVRQGYYEQYF
TGCGCCAGCACCGTCCGACAGGGGTACTACGAGCAGTACTTC